Listed below are T cell receptor beta chains from one sample, sequenced in a study of T-cell memory formation after mild COVID-19. One entry per CDR3 protein results from TCRdb running MiXCR on the 5' RACE reads. The sample gives a few hundred thousand distinct CDR3 sequences, roughly 15% of which show up once; approximately 21% is in the top ten. Sample: PBMCs or a T cell subset sorted from them (not recorded which). The receptor source for this set is a young man who had mild COVID-19 (a few samples of this study predate the infection). Cell type and time point are not known. Each CDR3 is given with its conserved first and last residue. Fields, in order: V gene, J gene, CDR3 protein.

>TRBV12-3/TRBV12-4|TRBJ1-5
CASRRRQDQPQHF
>TRBV3-1|TRBJ2-3
CASSQPPASGSTDTQYF
>TRBV25-1|TRBJ1-1
CASRPRTGPEGTEAFF
>TRBV20-1|TRBJ1-1
CSATAKLPVEAFF
>TRBV14|TRBJ2-1
CASRRTGEQFF
>TRBV5-1|TRBJ2-5
CAGERGDLETQYF
>TRBV19|TRBJ1-2
CASSISSQGDYGYTF
>TRBV6-5|TRBJ1-5
CASSRDGNQPQHF
>TRBV7-9|TRBJ2-7
CASSLAERSYEQYF
>TRBV20-1|TRBJ2-3
CSAPIAGGGTDTQYF
>TRBV5-1|TRBJ1-1
CASSLEPMNTEAFF
>TRBV12-3/TRBV12-4|TRBJ2-2
CASSQLRNAGELFF
>TRBV6-5|TRBJ2-7
CATQGPYEQYF
>TRBV7-2|TRBJ1-6
CASSLELGGNSPLHF
>TRBV5-5|TRBJ1-2
CASSLPDSITNYGYTF
>TRBV7-2|TRBJ2-5
CASSFGLDGVTQYF
>TRBV7-9|TRBJ2-3
CASSFELVAHPDTQYF
>TRBV4-3|TRBJ2-7
CASSPARWKYRNYEQYF
>TRBV12-3/TRBV12-4|TRBJ2-1
CASSQWGALEQFF
>TRBV25-1|TRBJ2-6
CASTPKKTGVAGANVLTF
>TRBV3-1|TRBJ2-5
CASSQTLETQYF
>TRBV5-1|TRBJ2-5
CASSPPSRHQETQYF
>TRBV5-4|TRBJ2-3
CASSSALGVSRDTQYF
>TRBV5-1|TRBJ2-7
CASRMAPGSYEQYF
>TRBV3-1|TRBJ1-2
CASSPFLGGAGYTF
>TRBV6-2/TRBV6-3|TRBJ2-7
CASSFGPTQYF
>TRBV5-1|TRBJ1-5
CASSLGLGDQPQHF
>TRBV7-9|TRBJ1-6
CASSFGRRNSPLHF
>TRBV7-2|TRBJ1-3
CASSSDRDNRPGDF
>TRBV12-2|TRBJ1-2
CASRKAGNNPCGYGYTF
>TRBV2|TRBJ2-5
CASSEEWYPVVYF
>TRBV20-1|TRBJ2-7
CSAITTGTGNSYEQYF
>TRBV12-3/TRBV12-4|TRBJ2-1
CASSIHRYGIDEQFF
>TRBV7-9|TRBJ2-2
CATQGTANTGELFF
>TRBV4-3|TRBJ2-5
CASSQVEEGTQYF
>TRBV7-9|TRBJ2-2
CASSHLRGGGTGELFF
>TRBV7-9|TRBJ2-3
CASSSSPRTGASDTQYF
>TRBV28|TRBJ2-4
CASSPRLGAKNIQYF
>TRBV9|TRBJ1-2
CASSSGSDYGYTF
>TRBV7-9|TRBJ2-1
CASSLQARGSYNEQFF
>TRBV7-2|TRBJ1-2
CASSRDLEYGYTF
>TRBV20-1|TRBJ1-1
CSVNVGANTEAFF
>TRBV19|TRBJ2-5
CASMTTQETQYF
>TRBV28|TRBJ1-1
CASSLVPYTEAFF
>TRBV6-2/TRBV6-3|TRBJ1-1
CASSADRATEAFF
>TRBV5-1|TRBJ2-5
CASSVGQGSTQETQYF
>TRBV7-2|TRBJ2-7
CASSIYAGQWDYEQYF
>TRBV2|TRBJ1-1
CASKRGLNTEAFF
>TRBV19|TRBJ1-2
CASTRRDGVGGYTF
>TRBV12-3/TRBV12-4|TRBJ2-7
CASSLDRGHSYEQYF